This T cell receptor (beta chain) was sequenced in a study of blood T cells in healthy people across ages. Next came a second PCR, run for about 6 to 12 cycles, which used a sample-barcoded 5' primer along with a J-beta primer mix. TCRdb fed the 5' RACE reads into MiXCR, producing one record per CDR3 protein. The table lists 780,000 or so distinct CDR3 sequences, roughly 50% of them singletons. The CDR3 sequence is 16 residues long. V lost 3 bases, J lost 9 bases, and 21 bases lay in between. Germline CDR1 MNHEY, CDR2 SVGEGT. The chain joins TRBV6-2 or TRBV6-3 to TRBJ2-1; tentative D call: TRBD1 (6 bases). Source material: blood. The clonotype comes from a man in his forties or fifties in good health. This chain's CDR3 is CASSYTLQGELGEQFF. The DNA for the CDR3 is TGTGCCAGCAGTTATACTCTACAGGGTGAATTGGGTGAGCAGTTCTTC.